This T cell receptor beta chain originates from a study of control samples from healthy donors and cancer patients. V was shortened by 2 bases and J by 3 bases, with 9 bases between the two germline ends. This CDR3 is built from 14 residues. Per germline, CDR1 SGHNT and CDR2 YENEEA. Profiling relied on immunoSEQ multiplex PCR, and the TCRdb table lists in-frame clones only, not all of them. The repertoire includes 55,000 to 90,000 clones, 84% of them detected once, and about 26% sits in the top ten. The source of this sequence is a man aged 45 to 65 in good health. The J gene is TRBJ2-3, the V gene TRBV11-3; no clear D gene. The specimen was blood. CDR3 nucleotide sequence: TGTGCCAGCAGCTTAAACCCCGGGACAGATACGCAGTATTTT. It encodes CASSLNPGTDTQYF.